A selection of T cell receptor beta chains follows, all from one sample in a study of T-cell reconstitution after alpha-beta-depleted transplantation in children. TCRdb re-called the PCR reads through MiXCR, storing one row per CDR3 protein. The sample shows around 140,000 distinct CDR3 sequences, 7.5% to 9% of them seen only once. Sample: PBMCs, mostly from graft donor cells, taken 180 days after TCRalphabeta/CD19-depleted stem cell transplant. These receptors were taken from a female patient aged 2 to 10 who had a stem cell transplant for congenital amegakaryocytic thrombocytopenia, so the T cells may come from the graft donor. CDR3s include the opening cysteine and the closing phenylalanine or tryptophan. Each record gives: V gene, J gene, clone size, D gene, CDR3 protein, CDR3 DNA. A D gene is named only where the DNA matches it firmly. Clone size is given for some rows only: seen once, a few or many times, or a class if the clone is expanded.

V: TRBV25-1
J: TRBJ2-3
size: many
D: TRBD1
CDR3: CASRDRVTDTQYF
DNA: TGTGCCAGCAGGGACAGGGTCACAGATACGCAGTATTTT

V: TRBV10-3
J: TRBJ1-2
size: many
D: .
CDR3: CAIQGEYGYTF
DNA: TGTGCCATACAAGGGGAATATGGCTACACCTTC

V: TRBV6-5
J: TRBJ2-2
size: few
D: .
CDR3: CASISGDLTGELFF
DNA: TGTGCCAGCATTTCCGGGGATCTCACCGGGGAGCTGTTTTTT

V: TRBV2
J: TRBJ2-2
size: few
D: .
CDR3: CASNLGIRELFF
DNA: TGTGCCAGCAATCTGGGTATCCGGGAGCTGTTTTTT

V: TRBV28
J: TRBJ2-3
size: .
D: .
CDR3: CASSSPPGTQYF
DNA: TGTGCCAGCAGTTCCCCCCCGGGTACGCAGTATTTT

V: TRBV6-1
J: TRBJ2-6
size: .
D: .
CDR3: CASSDLLRANVLTF
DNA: TGTGCCAGCAGTGATCTACTGCGGGCCAACGTCCTGACTTTC

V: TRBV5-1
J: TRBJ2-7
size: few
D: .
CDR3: CASTQGPSYEQYF
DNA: TGCGCCAGCACCCAGGGTCCATCCTACGAGCAGTACTTC

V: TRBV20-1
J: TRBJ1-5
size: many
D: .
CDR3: CSASSNQPQHF
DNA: TGCAGTGCTAGCAGCAATCAGCCCCAGCATTTT

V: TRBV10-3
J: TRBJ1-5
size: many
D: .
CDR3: CAISEGQNNQPQHF
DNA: TGTGCCATCAGTGAGGGTCAGAACAATCAGCCCCAGCATTTT

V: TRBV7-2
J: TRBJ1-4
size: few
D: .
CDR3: CASSLARASEKLFF
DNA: TGTGCCAGCAGCTTAGCTAGGGCTTCTGAAAAACTGTTTTTT

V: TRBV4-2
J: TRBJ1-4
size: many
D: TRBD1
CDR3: CASSLYSGQTNEKLFF
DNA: TGTGCCAGCAGCCTCTACTCGGGACAGACTAATGAAAAACTGTTTTTT

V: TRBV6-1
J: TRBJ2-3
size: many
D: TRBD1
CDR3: CASQRQGADTQYF
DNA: TGTGCCAGCCAGAGACAGGGAGCAGATACGCAGTATTTT

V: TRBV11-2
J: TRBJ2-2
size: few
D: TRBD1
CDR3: CASSRGQGGTGELFF
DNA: TGTGCCAGCAGCCGTGGACAGGGGGGCACCGGGGAGCTGTTTTTT

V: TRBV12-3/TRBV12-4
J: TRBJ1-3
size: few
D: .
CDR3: CASSFPSSGNTIYF
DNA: TGTGCCAGCAGTTTCCCCAGCTCTGGAAACACCATATATTTT

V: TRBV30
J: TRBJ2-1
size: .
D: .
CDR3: CAWSVQLLKNEQFF
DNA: TGTGCCTGGAGTGTACAACTGCTTAAGAATGAGCAGTTCTTC

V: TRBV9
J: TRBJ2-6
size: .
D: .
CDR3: CASSVAFGSGANVLTF
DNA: TGTGCCAGCAGCGTTGCGTTTGGGTCTGGGGCCAACGTCCTGACTTTC

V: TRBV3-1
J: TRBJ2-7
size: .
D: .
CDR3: CASSQYPSQGTDEQYF
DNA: TGTGCCAGCAGCCAATATCCGAGCCAGGGCACCGACGAGCAGTACTTC

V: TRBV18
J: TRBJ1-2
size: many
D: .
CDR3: CASSSGTRGQTGYTF
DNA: TGTGCCAGCTCATCCGGGACACGGGGGCAAACTGGCTACACCTTC

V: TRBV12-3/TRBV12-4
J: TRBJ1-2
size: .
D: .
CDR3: CASSLTVVGYTF
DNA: TGTGCCAGCAGTTTGACGGTTGTTGGCTACACCTTC

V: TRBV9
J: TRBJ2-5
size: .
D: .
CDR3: CASSSGLEETQYF
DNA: TGTGCCAGCAGCTCGGGACTGGAAGAGACCCAGTACTTC

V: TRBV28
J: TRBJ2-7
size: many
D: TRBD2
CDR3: CASSPVTSGITYEQYF
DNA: TGTGCCAGCAGTCCCGTGACTAGCGGGATTACCTACGAGCAGTACTTC

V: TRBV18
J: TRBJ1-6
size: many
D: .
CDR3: CASSPQQGVFSYNSPLHF
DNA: TGTGCCAGCTCACCACAGCAGGGAGTTTTCTCCTATAATTCACCCCTCCACTTT

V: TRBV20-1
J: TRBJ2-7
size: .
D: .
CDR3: CSAGRGGRGDLEQYF
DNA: TGCAGTGCTGGTAGAGGGGGCAGGGGGGATTTGGAGCAGTACTTC

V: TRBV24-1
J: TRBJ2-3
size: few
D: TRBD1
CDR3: CATSDPTGKEGTDTQYF
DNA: TGTGCCACCAGTGACCCGACAGGGAAGGAGGGCACAGATACGCAGTATTTT

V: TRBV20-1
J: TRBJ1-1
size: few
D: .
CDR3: CSATGVGEAFF
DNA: TGCAGTGCTACAGGGGTTGGGGAAGCTTTCTTT

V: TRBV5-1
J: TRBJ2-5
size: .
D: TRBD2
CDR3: CASSTRLAGAWEETQYF
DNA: TGCGCCAGCAGCACGCGACTAGCGGGAGCTTGGGAAGAGACCCAGTACTTC

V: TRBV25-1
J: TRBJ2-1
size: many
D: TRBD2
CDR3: CASSEESPSGLFSYNEQFF
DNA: TGTGCCAGCAGTGAAGAGTCGCCTAGCGGATTATTCTCCTACAATGAGCAGTTCTTC